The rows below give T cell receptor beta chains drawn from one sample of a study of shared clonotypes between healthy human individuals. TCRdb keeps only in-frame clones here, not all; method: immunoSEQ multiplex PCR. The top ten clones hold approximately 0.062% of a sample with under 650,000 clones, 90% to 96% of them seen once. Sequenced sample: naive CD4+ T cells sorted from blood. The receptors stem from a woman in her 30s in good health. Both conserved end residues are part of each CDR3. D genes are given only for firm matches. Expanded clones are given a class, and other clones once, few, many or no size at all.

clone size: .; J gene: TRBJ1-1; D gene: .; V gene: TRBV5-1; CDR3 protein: CASRGATEAFF; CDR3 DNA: TGCGCCAGCAGGGGGGCTACTGAAGCTTTCTTT
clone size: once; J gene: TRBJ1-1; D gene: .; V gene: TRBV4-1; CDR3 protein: CASSQGIRRDKNTEAFF; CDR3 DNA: TGCGCCAGCAGCCAAGGGATTCGGAGGGACAAGAACACTGAAGCTTTCTTT
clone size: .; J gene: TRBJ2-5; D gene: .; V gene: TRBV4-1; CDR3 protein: CASSQALPETQYF; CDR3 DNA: TGCGCCAGCAGCCAAGCACTTCCAGAGACCCAGTACTTC
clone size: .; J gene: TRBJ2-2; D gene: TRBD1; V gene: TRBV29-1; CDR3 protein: CSGRLQTGARNAGELFF; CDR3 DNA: TGCAGCGGTCGGTTACAGACAGGGGCCCGAAACGCCGGGGAGCTGTTTTTT
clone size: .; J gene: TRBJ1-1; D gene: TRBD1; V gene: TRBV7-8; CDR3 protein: CASSSWTGGTEAFF; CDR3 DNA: TGTGCCAGCAGCTCTTGGACAGGGGGCACTGAAGCTTTCTTT
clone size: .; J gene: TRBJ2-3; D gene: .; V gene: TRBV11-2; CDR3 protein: CASSRNVEGPDTQYF; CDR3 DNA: TGTGCCAGCAGCAGAAATGTGGAGGGTCCAGATACGCAGTATTTT
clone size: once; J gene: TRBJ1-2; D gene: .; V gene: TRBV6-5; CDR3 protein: CASSYGGGYTF; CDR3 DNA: TGTGCCAGCAGTTACGGGGGTGGCTACACCTTC
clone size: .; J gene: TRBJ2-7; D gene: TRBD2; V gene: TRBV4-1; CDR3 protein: CASSLREPFYEQYF; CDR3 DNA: TGCGCCAGCAGCCTGCGGGAGCCCTTCTACGAGCAGTACTTC
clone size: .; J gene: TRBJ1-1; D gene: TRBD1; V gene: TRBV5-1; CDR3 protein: CASTLDRVGTEAFF; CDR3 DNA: TGCGCCAGCACATTGGACAGGGTGGGCACTGAAGCTTTCTTT
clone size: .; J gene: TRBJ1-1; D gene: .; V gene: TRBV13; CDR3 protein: CASSLPTRGSGTAQAFF; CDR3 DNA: TGTGCCAGCAGCCTCCCGACGCGCGGAAGCGGAACGGCCCAGGCTTTCTTT
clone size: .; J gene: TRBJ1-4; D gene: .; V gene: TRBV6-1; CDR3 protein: CASSRPGHLEKLFF; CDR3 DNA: TGTGCCAGCAGTCGCCCGGGACACCTCGAAAAACTGTTTTTT
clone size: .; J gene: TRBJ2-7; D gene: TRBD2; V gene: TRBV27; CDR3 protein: CASSLSPSGRAKYF; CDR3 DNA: TGTGCCAGCAGTTTATCGCCTAGCGGGAGGGCGAAGTACTTC
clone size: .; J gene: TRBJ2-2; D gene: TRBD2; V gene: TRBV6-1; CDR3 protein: CASSELAGGPIGELFF; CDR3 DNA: TGTGCCAGCAGTGAATTAGCGGGAGGGCCGATCGGGGAGCTGTTTTTT
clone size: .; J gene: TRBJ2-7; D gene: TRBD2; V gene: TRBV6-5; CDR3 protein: CASSARLAEQYF; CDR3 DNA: TGTGCCAGCAGTGCCCGACTAGCCGAGCAGTACTTC
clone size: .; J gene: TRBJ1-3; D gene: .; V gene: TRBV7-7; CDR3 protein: CASSPGPDGRGNTIYF; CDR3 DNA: TGTGCCAGCAGCCCAGGCCCAGACGGTCGGGGGAACACCATATATTTT
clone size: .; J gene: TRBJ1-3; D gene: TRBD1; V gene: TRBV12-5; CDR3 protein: CASGLVLGQGISGNTIYF; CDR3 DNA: TGTGCTAGTGGTTTGGTCCTAGGACAGGGCATCTCTGGAAACACCATATATTTT
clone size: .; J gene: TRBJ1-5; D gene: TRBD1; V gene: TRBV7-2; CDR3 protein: CASSIQGDNQPQHF; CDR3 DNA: TGTGCCAGCAGCATTCAGGGGGACAATCAGCCCCAGCATTTT
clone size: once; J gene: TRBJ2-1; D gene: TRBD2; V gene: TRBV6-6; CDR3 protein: CASSYSVGLNNNEQFF; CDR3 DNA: TGTGCCAGCAGTTACAGTGTGGGACTAAACAACAATGAGCAGTTCTTC
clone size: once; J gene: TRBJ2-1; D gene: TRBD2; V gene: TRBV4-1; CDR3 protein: CASSPGLAGGLGYNEQFF; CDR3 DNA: TGCGCCAGCAGCCCGGGACTAGCGGGAGGCCTTGGGTACAATGAGCAGTTCTTC
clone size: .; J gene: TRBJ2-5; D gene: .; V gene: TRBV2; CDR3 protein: CASQREETQYF; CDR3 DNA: TGTGCCAGCCAGAGAGAAGAGACCCAGTACTTC
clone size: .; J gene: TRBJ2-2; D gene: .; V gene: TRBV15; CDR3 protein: CATSREKDGGELFF; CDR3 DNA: TGTGCCACCAGCAGAGAAAAGGACGGCGGGGAGCTGTTTTTT
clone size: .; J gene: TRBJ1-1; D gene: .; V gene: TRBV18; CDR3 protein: CASSPSGPSYTAFF; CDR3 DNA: TGTGCCAGCTCACCATCAGGACCCTCTTATACAGCTTTCTTT
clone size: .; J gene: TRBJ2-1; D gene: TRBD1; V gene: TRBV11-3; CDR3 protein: CASSLAGGYNEQFF; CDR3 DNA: TGTGCCAGCAGCTTGGCAGGGGGTTACAATGAGCAGTTCTTC
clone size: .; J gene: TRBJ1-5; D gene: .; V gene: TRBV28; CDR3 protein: CASSPASWGGRDQPQHF; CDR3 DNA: TGTGCCAGCTCCCCGGCGTCTTGGGGGGGGAGGGATCAGCCCCAGCATTTT
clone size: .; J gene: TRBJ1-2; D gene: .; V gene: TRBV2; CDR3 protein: CASSVDRTYGYTF; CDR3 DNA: TGTGCCAGCAGTGTAGACAGAACCTATGGCTACACCTTC
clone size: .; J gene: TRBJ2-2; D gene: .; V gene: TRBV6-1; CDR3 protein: CASSERAAVGELFF; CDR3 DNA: TGTGCCAGCAGTGAAAGGGCGGCGGTCGGGGAGCTGTTTTTT
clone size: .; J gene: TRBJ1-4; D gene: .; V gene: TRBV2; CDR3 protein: CASSAGRLTNEKLFF; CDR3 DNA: TGTGCCAGCAGTGCAGGGAGGCTCACTAATGAAAAACTGTTTTTT
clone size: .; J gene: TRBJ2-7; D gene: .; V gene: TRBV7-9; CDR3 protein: CASSPAYEQYF; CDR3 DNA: TGTGCCAGCAGCCCGGCCTACGAGCAGTACTTC
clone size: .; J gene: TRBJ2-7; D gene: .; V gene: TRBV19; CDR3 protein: CASSMGRGAYEQYF; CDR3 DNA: TGTGCCAGTAGTATGGGGCGGGGCGCCTACGAGCAGTACTTC
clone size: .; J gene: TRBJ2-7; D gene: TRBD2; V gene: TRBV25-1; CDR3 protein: CASEAGTSGYEQYF; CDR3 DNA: TGTGCCAGCGAGGCCGGGACTAGCGGGTACGAGCAGTACTTC
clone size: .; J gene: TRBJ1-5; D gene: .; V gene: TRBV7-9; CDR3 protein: CASSFGVSTGNQPQHF; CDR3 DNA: TGTGCCAGCAGCTTTGGGGTTAGTACGGGCAATCAGCCCCAGCATTTT
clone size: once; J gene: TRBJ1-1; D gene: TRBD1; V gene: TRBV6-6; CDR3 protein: CASSWGQENTEAFF; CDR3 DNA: TGTGCCAGCAGTTGGGGACAGGAGAACACTGAAGCTTTCTTT
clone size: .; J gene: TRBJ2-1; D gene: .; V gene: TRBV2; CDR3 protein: CASSEAPGSNEQFF; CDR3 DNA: TGTGCCAGCAGTGAAGCCCCGGGCTCCAATGAGCAGTTCTTC
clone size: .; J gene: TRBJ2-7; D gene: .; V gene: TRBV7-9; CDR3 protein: CASSSTDTSYEQYF; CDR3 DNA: TGTGCCAGCAGCTCGACAGACACCTCCTACGAGCAGTACTTC
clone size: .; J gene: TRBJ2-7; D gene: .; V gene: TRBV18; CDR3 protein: CASSPRQGPYEQYF; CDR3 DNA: TGTGCCAGCTCACCACGTCAGGGGCCCTACGAGCAGTACTTC
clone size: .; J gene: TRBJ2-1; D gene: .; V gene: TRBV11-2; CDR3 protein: CASSSEPSQSSYNEQFF; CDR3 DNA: TGTGCCAGCAGCTCGGAGCCTAGCCAGAGCTCCTACAATGAGCAGTTCTTC
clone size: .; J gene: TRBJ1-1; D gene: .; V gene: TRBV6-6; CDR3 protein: CASSQFGGTEAFF; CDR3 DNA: TGTGCCAGCAGTCAATTTGGGGGAACTGAAGCTTTCTTT
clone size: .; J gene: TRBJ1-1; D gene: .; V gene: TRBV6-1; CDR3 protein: CASREGPNTEAFF; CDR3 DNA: TGTGCCAGCAGGGAGGGCCCGAACACTGAAGCTTTCTTT
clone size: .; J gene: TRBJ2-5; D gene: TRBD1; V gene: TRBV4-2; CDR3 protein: CASSHQPGQGEETQYF; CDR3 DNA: TGTGCCAGCAGCCACCAACCCGGACAGGGTGAAGAGACCCAGTACTTC
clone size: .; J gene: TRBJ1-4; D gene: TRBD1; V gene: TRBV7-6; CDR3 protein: CASSEGTGRAGTNEKLFF; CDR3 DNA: TGTGCCAGCAGCGAAGGGACAGGGAGGGCCGGAACTAATGAAAAACTGTTTTTT
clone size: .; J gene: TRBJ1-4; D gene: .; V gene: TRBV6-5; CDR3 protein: CASSRPPLPEKLFF; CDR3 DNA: TGTGCCAGCAGCCGACCCCCCCTGCCTGAAAAACTGTTTTTT
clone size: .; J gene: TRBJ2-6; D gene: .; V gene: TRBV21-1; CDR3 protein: CASSKAQLLFYGVLTF; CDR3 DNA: TGTGCCAGCAGCAAAGCGCAATTACTTTTTTACGGGGTCCTGACTTTC
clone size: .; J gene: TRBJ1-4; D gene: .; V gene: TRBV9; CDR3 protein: CASSVSTDSIEKLFF; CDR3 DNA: TGTGCCAGCAGCGTATCTACGGATTCAATTGAAAAACTGTTTTTT
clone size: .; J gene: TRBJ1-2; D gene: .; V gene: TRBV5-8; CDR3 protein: CASSLRQTTNYGYTF; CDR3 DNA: TGTGCCAGCAGCTTGCGACAGACTACAAACTATGGCTACACCTTC
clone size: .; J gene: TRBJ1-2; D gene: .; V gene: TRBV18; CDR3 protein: CASSPDHTTGGAGGYTF; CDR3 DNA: TGTGCCAGCTCACCAGACCACACCACGGGGGGGGCTGGTGGCTACACCTTC
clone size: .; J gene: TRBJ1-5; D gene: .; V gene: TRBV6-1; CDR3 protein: CASVEQGGQPQHF; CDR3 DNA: TGTGCCAGCGTCGAACAGGGAGGTCAGCCCCAGCATTTT
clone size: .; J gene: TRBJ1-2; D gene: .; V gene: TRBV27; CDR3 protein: CASSQIWGWVSGYTF; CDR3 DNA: TGTGCCAGCAGTCAAATTTGGGGTTGGGTCTCTGGCTACACCTTC
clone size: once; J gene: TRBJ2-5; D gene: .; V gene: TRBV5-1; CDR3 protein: CASSFVSVGETQYF; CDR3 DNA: TGCGCCAGCAGCTTCGTCAGCGTGGGAGAGACCCAGTACTTC
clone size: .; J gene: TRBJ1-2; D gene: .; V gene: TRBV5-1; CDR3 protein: CASSPRTEVNYGYTF; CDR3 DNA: TGCGCCAGCAGTCCTAGGACAGAAGTTAACTATGGCTACACCTTC
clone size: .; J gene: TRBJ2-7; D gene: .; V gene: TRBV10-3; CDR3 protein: CAISEYGTGGPYEQYF; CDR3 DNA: TGTGCCATCAGTGAATACGGGACCGGGGGCCCCTACGAGCAGTACTTC
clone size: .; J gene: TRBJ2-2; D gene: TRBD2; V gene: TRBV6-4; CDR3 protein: CASSRISGDGTGELFF; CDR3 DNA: TGTGCCAGCAGTCGTATTAGCGGGGACGGGACCGGGGAGCTGTTTTTT
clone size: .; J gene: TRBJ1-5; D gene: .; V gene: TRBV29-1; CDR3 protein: CSVVRGYSNQPQHF; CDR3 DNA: TGCAGCGTTGTCCGGGGTTATAGCAATCAGCCCCAGCATTTT
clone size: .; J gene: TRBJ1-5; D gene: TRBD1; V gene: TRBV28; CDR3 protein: CASSSQGAGNQPQHF; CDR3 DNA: TGTGCCAGCAGCTCACAGGGGGCGGGCAATCAGCCCCAGCATTTT
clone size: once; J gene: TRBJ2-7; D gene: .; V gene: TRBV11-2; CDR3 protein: CASSLRGRNYEQYF; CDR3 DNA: TGTGCCAGCAGCTTACGAGGGAGGAACTACGAGCAGTACTTC
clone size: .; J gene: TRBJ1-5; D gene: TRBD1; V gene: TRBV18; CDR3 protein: CASSPDRGEPQHF; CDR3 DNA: TGTGCCAGCTCTCCGGACAGGGGAGAGCCCCAGCATTTT
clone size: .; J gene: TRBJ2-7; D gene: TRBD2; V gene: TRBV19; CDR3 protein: CATLAGGAYEQYF; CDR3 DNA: TGTGCCACCCTAGCGGGAGGAGCCTACGAGCAGTACTTC
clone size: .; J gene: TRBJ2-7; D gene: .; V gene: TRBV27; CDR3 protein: CASTPVAGRSYEQYF; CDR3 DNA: TGTGCCAGCACCCCGGTCGCGGGCCGCTCCTACGAGCAGTACTTC
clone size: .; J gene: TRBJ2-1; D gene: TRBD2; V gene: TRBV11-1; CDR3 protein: CASSFSGDPNEQFF; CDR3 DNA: TGTGCCAGCAGCTTTAGCGGGGACCCCAATGAGCAGTTCTTC